The source of this TCR beta chain is a study of CD8 T cells in Susac syndrome. Germline V gene lookup returns CDR1 SQVTM and CDR2 ANQGSEA. V was trimmed by 0 bases and J by 6 bases, leaving 5 bases between them. This CDR3 has 11 amino acids. An input of about 0.5 to 1 ug of RNA was subjected to reverse transcription using random hexamers. Using its own MiXCR run on the immunoSEQ multiplex PCR reads, TCRdb lists one record per CDR3 protein. The sample includes about 100,000 distinct CDR3 sequences, approximately 95% seen only once; the top ten take 0.25% to 0.35%. This clonotype was sampled from a human donor with Susac syndrome. The V and J genes are TRBV29-1 and TRBJ1-1; D is unresolved. Sequenced input: CD8+ T cells from PBMCs. CDR3 nucleotides: TGCAGCGTTGAAGATAGGGCTGAAGCTTTCTTT. Translating gives CSVEDRAEAFF.